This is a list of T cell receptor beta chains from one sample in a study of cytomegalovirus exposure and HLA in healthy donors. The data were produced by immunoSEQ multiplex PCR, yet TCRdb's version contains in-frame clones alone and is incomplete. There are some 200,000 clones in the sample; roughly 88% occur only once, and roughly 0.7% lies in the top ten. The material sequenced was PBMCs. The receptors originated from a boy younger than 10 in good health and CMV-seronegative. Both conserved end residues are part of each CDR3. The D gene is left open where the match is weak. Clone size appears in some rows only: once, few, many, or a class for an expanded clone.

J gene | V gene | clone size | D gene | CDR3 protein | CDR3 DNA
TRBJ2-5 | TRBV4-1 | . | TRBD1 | CASSPGQTQETQYF | TGCGCCAGCAGTCCGGGACAGACCCAAGAGACCCAGTACTTC
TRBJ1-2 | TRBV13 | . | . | CASSSRVPYGYTF | TGTGCCAGCAGCTCCCGGGTCCCCTATGGCTACACCTTC
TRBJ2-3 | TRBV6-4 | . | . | CASSESTSRTDTQYF | TGTGCCAGCAGTGAGAGTACTAGCCGGACAGATACGCAGTATTTT
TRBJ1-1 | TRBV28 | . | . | CASRSTANTEAFF | TGTGCCAGCAGGTCGACAGCGAACACTGAAGCTTTCTTT
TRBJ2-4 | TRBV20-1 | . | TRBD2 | CSAGGRAGEYF | TGCAGTGCGGGAGGGCGCGCAGGAGAATACTTC
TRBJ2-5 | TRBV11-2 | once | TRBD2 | CASSYSGTSVRETQYF | TGTGCCAGCAGCTATTCCGGGACTAGCGTTCGAGAGACCCAGTACTTC
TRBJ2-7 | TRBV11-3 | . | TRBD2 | CASSLSGGASGEQYF | TGTGCCAGCAGCCTTAGCGGGGGGGCCTCGGGGGAGCAGTACTTC
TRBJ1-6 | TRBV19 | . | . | CASSTRTDNSPLHF | TGTGCCAGTAGTACGCGGACAGATAATTCACCCCTCCACTTT
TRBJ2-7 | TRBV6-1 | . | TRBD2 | CASSGAGGYEQYF | TGTGCCAGCAGTGGGGCGGGGGGCTACGAGCAGTACTTC
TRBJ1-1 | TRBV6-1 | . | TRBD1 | CASSRDRVNTEAFF | TGTGCCAGCAGCAGGGACAGGGTGAACACTGAAGCTTTCTTT
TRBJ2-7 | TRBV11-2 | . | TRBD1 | CASRMDRGVPYEQYF | TGTGCCAGCAGAATGGACAGGGGGGTCCCCTACGAGCAGTACTTC
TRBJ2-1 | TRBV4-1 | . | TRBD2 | CASSQGLLAGGFNEQFF | TGCGCCAGCAGCCAAGGGTTATTAGCGGGGGGTTTCAATGAGCAGTTCTTC
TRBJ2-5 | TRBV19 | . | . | CASSDRDAGETQYF | TGTGCCAGTAGTGACCGGGATGCGGGAGAGACCCAGTACTTC
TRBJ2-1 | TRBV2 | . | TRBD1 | CASTQDRDSSYNEQFF | TGTGCCAGCACCCAAGATAGGGACAGCTCCTACAATGAGCAGTTCTTC
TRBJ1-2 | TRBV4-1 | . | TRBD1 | CASSARDRGRDYGYTF | TGCGCCAGCAGCGCCCGTGACAGGGGACGTGACTATGGCTACACCTTC
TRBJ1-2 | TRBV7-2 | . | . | CASSVGRGGYGYTF | TGTGCCAGCAGCGTGGGCAGGGGCGGATATGGCTACACCTTC
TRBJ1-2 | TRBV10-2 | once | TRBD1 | CASSDGTGGNGYTF | TGCGCCAGCAGTGATGGGACAGGGGGAAATGGCTACACCTTC
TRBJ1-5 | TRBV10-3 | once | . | CAISESGGREPQHF | TGTGCCATCAGTGAGTCCGGGGGTCGAGAACCCCAGCATTTT
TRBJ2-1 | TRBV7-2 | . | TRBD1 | CASSPGQGSLNEQFF | TGTGCCAGCAGCCCCGGACAGGGGTCGCTCAATGAGCAGTTCTTC
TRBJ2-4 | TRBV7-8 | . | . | CASSEPDRAKNIQYF | TGTGCCAGCAGCGAACCCGACAGGGCCAAAAACATTCAGTACTTC
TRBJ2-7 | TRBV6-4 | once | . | CASSEWALIEQYF | TGTGCCAGCAGTGAGTGGGCCCTAATCGAGCAGTACTTC
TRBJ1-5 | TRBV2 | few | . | CASSERVGQSNQPQHF | TGTGCCAGCAGTGAGAGGGTGGGCCAAAGCAATCAGCCCCAGCATTTT
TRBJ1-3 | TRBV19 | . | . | CASSIRELGNTIYF | TGTGCCAGTAGTATAAGGGAGCTTGGAAACACCATATATTTT
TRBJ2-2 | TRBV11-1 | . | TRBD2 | CASSLALLAGVAGELFF | TGTGCCAGCAGCTTAGCGTTACTAGCGGGAGTAGCAGGGGAGCTGTTTTTT
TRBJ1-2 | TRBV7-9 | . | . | CASSPGGLHYGYTF | TGTGCCAGCAGCCCGGGGGGACTACACTATGGCTACACCTTC
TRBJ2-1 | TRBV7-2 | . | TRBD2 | CASSLEGTSVFDEQFF | TGTGCCAGCAGCTTAGAAGGGACTAGCGTATTCGATGAGCAGTTCTTC
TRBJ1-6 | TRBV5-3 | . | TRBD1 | CARSLEVEQGCPLHF | TGTGCCAGAAGCTTAGAAGTCGAACAGGGGTGTCCCCTCCACTTT
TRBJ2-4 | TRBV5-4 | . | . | CASSSPSRGAKNIQYF | TGTGCCAGCAGCTCTCCGAGCAGGGGAGCCAAAAACATTCAGTACTTC
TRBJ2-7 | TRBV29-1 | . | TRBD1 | CSVVGQGIGEQYF | TGCAGCGTGGTTGGACAGGGAATTGGCGAGCAGTACTTC
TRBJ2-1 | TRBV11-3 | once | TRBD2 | CASSSGLAGGPSYNEQFF | TGTGCCAGCAGCTCGGGACTAGCGGGAGGGCCCTCCTACAATGAGCAGTTCTTC
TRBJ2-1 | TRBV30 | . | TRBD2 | CAVSSSGAYNEQFF | TGTGCCGTAAGTTCTAGCGGAGCTTACAATGAGCAGTTCTTC
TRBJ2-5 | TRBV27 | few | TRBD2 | CASSLQGLKKTQYF | TGTGCCAGCAGTTTACAGGGACTAAAGAAGACCCAGTACTTC
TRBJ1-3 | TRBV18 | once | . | CASSPPLSGNTIYF | TGTGCCAGCTCACCCCCCCTCTCTGGAAACACCATATATTTT
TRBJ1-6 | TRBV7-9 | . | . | CASSPYFLPNSPLHF | TGTGCCAGCAGCCCTTACTTTCTCCCTAATTCACCCCTCCACTTT
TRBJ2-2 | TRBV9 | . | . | CASSVGPGNTGELFF | TGTGCCAGCAGCGTAGGCCCGGGAAACACCGGGGAGCTGTTTTTT
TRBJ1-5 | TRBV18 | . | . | CASSPDRGNQPQHF | TGTGCCAGCTCCCCTGACAGAGGAAATCAGCCCCAGCATTTT
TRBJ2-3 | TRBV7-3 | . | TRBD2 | CASSLAGGRSDTQYF | TGTGCCAGCAGCTTAGCGGGGGGGCGGTCAGATACGCAGTATTTT
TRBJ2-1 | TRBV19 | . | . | CASSISPHYSSYNEQFF | TGTGCCAGTAGTATCTCCCCCCACTATAGCTCCTACAATGAGCAGTTCTTC
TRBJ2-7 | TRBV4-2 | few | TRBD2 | CASSQEVGTSARYEQYF | TGTGCCAGCAGCCAAGAAGTGGGGACTAGCGCTCGCTACGAGCAGTACTTC
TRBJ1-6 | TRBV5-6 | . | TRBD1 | CASSLGGQANSPLHF | TGTGCCAGCAGCTTGGGGGGACAGGCAAATTCACCCCTCCACTTT
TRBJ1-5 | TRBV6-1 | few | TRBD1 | CASMDRESSNQPQHF | TGTGCCAGTATGGACAGGGAATCGAGCAATCAGCCCCAGCATTTT
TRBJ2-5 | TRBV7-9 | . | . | CASSSRETQYF | TGTGCCAGCAGCTCGAGAGAGACCCAGTACTTC
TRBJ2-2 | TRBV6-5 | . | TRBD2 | CASSGREANTGELFF | TGTGCCAGCAGTGGCCGGGAGGCTAACACCGGGGAGCTGTTTTTT
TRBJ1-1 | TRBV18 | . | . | CASSPSPGDTEAFF | TGTGCCAGCTCACCCTCACCAGGGGACACTGAAGCTTTCTTT
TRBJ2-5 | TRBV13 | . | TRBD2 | CASSLPGGRETQYF | TGTGCCAGCAGCCTCCCGGGGGGGCGGGAGACCCAGTACTTC
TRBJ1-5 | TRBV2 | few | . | CASSLQGGQPQHF | TGTGCCAGCAGTTTACAGGGTGGACAGCCCCAGCATTTT